This T cell receptor (delta chain) is from a study of gamma-delta T cells after stem cell transplantation. CDR1 GEAIGNYY and CDR2 EKD come from the germline V gene. This CDR3 spans 17 amino acids. On this clone: It differs at one base from a far larger clone, so likely a read error. Other DNA variants within this sample encode the same CDR3.

TCRdb re-analyzed the RT-PCR reads via CATT. Of 2,800 or so delta-chain clones in the sample, about 5% were seen once. The receptor was isolated from a human donor. It is not recorded whose cells these are; they may come from a transplant donor. The V and J genes are TRDV2 and TRDJ1; D perhaps matches TRDD3 (5 bases). Sequencing used gamma-delta T cells. The CDR3 nucleotides read TGTGCCTGTGACATGGTGGCAACAGTAAAGGGGACCGACAAACTCATCTTT. As protein: CACDMVATVKGTDKLIF.